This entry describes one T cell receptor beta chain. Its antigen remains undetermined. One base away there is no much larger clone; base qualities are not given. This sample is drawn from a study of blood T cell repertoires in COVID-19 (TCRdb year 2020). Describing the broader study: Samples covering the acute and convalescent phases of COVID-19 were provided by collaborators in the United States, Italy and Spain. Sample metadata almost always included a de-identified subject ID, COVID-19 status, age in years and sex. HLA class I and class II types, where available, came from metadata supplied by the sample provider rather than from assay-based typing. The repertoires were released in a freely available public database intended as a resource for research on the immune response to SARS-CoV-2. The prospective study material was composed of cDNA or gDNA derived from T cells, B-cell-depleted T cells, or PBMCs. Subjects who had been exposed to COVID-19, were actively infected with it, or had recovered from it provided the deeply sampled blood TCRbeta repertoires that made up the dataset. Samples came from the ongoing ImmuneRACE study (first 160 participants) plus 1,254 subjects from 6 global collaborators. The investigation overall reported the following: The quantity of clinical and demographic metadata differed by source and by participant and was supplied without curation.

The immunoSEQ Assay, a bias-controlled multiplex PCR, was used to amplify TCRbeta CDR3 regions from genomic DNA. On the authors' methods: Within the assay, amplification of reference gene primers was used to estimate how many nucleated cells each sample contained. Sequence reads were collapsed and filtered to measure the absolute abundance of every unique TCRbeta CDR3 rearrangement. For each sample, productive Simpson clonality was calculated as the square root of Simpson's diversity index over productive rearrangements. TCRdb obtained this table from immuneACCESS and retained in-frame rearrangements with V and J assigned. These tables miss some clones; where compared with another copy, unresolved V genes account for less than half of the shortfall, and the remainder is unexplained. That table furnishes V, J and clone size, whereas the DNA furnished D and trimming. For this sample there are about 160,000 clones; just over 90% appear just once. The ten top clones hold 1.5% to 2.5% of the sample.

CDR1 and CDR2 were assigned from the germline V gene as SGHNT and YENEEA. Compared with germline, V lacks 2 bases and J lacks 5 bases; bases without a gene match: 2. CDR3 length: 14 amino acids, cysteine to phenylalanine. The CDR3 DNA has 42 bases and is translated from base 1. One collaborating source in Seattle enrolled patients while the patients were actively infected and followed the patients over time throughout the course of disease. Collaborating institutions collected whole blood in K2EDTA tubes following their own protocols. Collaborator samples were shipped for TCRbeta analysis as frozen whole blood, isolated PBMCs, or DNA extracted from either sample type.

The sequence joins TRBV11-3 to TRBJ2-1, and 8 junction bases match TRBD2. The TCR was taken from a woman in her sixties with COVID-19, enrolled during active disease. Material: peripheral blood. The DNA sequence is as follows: TGTGCCAGCAGCTTAAGCGGGGGTCACAATGAGCAGTTCTTC. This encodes CASSLSGGHNEQFF.